The 27 T cell receptor beta chains given below trace back to one sample, sequenced in a study of blood T cell repertoires in COVID-19. The method was immunoSEQ multiplex PCR; TCRdb's version includes in-frame clones alone and lacks a portion of them. This repertoire shows roughly 340,000 clones, under 95% found once; its top ten account for more than 3%. Sequenced input: peripheral blood. The origin of the receptors is a woman aged 18 to 35 who had recovered from COVID-19.

Concerning this clone: Within the sample, other DNA sequences also encode this same CDR3. The chain couples TRBV7-9 to TRBJ2-2, with D possibly matching TRBD1 (6 bases). Germline CDR1 is SEHNR and CDR2 is FQNEAQ (reference sequence). There are 13 residues in the CDR3. Deletions cut 5 bases from V and 6 bases from J, with 10 bases between. CDR3 in DNA: TGTGCCAGCAGCCTCGCAGGGGCCGGGGAGCTGTTTTTT. Protein: CASSLAGAGELFF.

The J gene is TRBJ1-1, the V gene TRBV9, with 7 bases that match TRBD1. CDR3 length: 14 amino acids. Per germline, CDR1 SGDLS and CDR2 YYNGEE. V was pared by 3 bases and J by 1 base, with 3 bases of the junction left unmatched. CDR3 nucleotide sequence: TGTGCCAGCAGCGGGGGACAGACGAACACTGAAGCTTTCTTT. Translated, it gives CASSGGQTNTEAFF.

The J gene is TRBJ2-1, the V gene TRBV5-1; 9 nucleotides line up with TRBD1. This CDR3 has 17 amino acids. V was clipped by 1 base and J by 0 bases; unmatched bases: 5. Germline V gene lookup returns CDR1 SGHRS and CDR2 YFSETQ. CDR3 loop: CASSLSGTGSSYNEQFF. CDR3 bases: TGCGCCAGCAGCTTGAGCGGGACAGGGAGCTCCTACAATGAGCAGTTCTTC.

J is TRBJ2-1 and V is TRBV9, with TRBD2 matching 8 bases. The CDR3 runs to 16 residues. The germline V gene has CDR1 SGDLS and CDR2 YYNGEE. The trim removed 3 bases at V and 7 bases at J, leaving 12 bases unmatched. CDR3 in amino acids: CASSAQPGLGPNEQFF. Here the CDR3 DNA reads TGTGCCAGCAGCGCCCAACCGGGACTAGGCCCAAATGAGCAGTTCTTC.

V gene TRBV11-3 combines with J gene TRBJ2-2, with D possibly being TRBD1 (5 bases). CDR1 SGHNT and CDR2 YENEEA come from the germline V gene. The CDR3 loop spans 13 amino acids. V lost 6 bases, J lost 7 bases, and 12 bases lay in between. CDR3 protein: CASSPEQGGELFF. In nucleotides, the CDR3 is TGTGCCAGCAGTCCCGAGCAGGGCGGGGAGCTGTTTTTT.

J is TRBJ2-3 and V is TRBV5-1; D remains unclear. V was cut by 1 base and J by 6 bases, with 18 bases left in between. The germline gives CDR1 SGHRS, CDR2 YFSETQ. There are 16 residues in the CDR3. The chain's CDR3 is CASSLFRSTSRDTQYF. For the CDR3, the DNA is TGCGCCAGCAGCTTGTTTAGATCGACCAGCAGGGATACGCAGTATTTT.

This clone was detected only a few times. J is TRBJ1-1 and V is TRBV27; D is ambiguous. The V and J ends lost 2 bases and 5 bases respectively, with 9 bases between them. From germline, CDR1 is MNHEY and CDR2 SMNVEV (reference sequence). This CDR3 has 13 amino acids. The CDR3 DNA is TGTGCCAGCAGTTTAACTCTCCGGACTGAAGCTTTCTTT. Amino acid sequence: CASSLTLRTEAFF.

This chain links TRBV7-2 with TRBJ2-1; TRBD2 is a possible D gene (5 bases). The germline V and J ends were trimmed by 5 bases and 3 bases, with 14 bases remaining between them. The CDR3 length is 15 residues. CDR1 and CDR2 from the germline V gene are SGHTA and FQGNSA. In nucleotides, the CDR3 is TGTGCCAGCAGCCCACTAGGGTCTAACTACAATGAGCAGTTCTTC. This encodes CASSPLGSNYNEQFF.

This sequence joins TRBV6-5 and TRBJ2-5; the match to TRBD2 covers 8 bases. There are 14 residues in the CDR3. Germline assignment: CDR1 MNHEY and CDR2 SVGAGI. V trimming: 7 bases; J trimming: 6 bases; junction bases outside the gene matches: 10. CDR3 sequence: CASKDSGNLKTQYF. CDR3 sequence (DNA): TGTGCCAGCAAGGATAGCGGGAACTTGAAGACCCAGTACTTC.

The chain joins TRBV30 to TRBJ2-1; the D gene is possibly TRBD1 (6 bases). The V and J ends lost 5 bases and 7 bases respectively, with 9 bases between them. Germline CDR1 GTSNPN, CDR2 SVGIG (reference sequence). This CDR3 has 11 residues. CDR3 amino acids: CAWAGVNEQFF. CDR3 nucleotides: TGTGCCTGGGCAGGGGTGAATGAGCAGTTCTTC.

The rearrangement joins TRBV7-2 to TRBJ2-1, with 14 bases aligning to TRBD2. After removal of 1 base from V and 4 bases from J, the junction contained 9 bases not matched to a gene. The CDR3 consists of 19 residues. Germline assignment: CDR1 SGHTA and CDR2 FQGNSA. The CDR3, as DNA: TGTGCCAGCAGCTTAGAGGGACTAGCGGGAGCTCGGTCATACAATGAGCAGTTCTTC. Protein product: CASSLEGLAGARSYNEQFF.

This clone was seen only once. V and J are TRBV7-2 and TRBJ2-3; 13 bases are shared with TRBD2. Trimming at V came to 1 base and at J to 4 bases, leaving 2 bases not matched to a gene. CDR3 length equals 16 residues. CDR1 is SGHTA and CDR2 is FQGNSA in the germline V gene. The CDR3 is CASSLELAGGADTQYF. In DNA, the CDR3 is TGTGCCAGCAGCTTAGAACTAGCGGGAGGGGCAGATACGCAGTATTTT.

The CDR3 DNA follows: TGTGCCAGCAGTTCGGTTGTGGAGTCGGAGACCCAGTACTTC. It encodes CASSSVVESETQYF. The chain uses TRBV5-6 and TRBJ2-5; no reliable D call. Trimming took 5 bases from V and 5 from J, leaving 16 bases between them. CDR3 size: 14 residues. Germline V CDR1 and CDR2: SGHDT, YYEEEE.

This sequence joins TRBV27 and TRBJ2-2, with TRBD1 identical over 7 bases. The CDR3 consists of 15 residues. V dropped 8 bases and J dropped 5; count of bases not matched to a gene: 11. The V gene's germline CDR1 is MNHEY and CDR2 SMNVEV (reference sequence). CDR3 sequence: CASHGTVRPTGELFF. The DNA for the CDR3 is TGTGCCAGCCACGGGACAGTAAGACCGACCGGGGAGCTGTTTTTT.

The chain joins TRBV24-1 to TRBJ1-1; D possibly corresponds to TRBD1 (5 bases). The germline gives CDR1 KGHDR, CDR2 SFDVKD. The CDR3 is 12 residues long. This CDR3 reads CEESGQNTEAFF. The DNA of the CDR3 is TGTGAGGAGTCAGGGCAGAACACTGAAGCTTTCTTT.

The V and J genes are TRBV7-8 and TRBJ2-4; 7 bases are a match to TRBD1. CDR1 and CDR2 from the germline V gene are SGHVS and FQNEAQ. Germline trimming cut 5 bases from V and 5 bases from J; bases unmatched to any gene: 3. CDR3 length: 13 residues. The CDR3 reads CASSLTGENIQYF. CDR3 sequence (DNA): TGTGCCAGCAGCCTAACAGGGGAAAACATTCAGTACTTC.

This rearrangement joins TRBV4-3 to TRBJ2-4; D may be TRBD1 (6 bases). V lost 4 bases, J lost 7 bases, and 14 bases lay in between. The CDR3 contains 14 residues. Germline values: CDR1 LGHNA, CDR2 YSLEER. CDR3 protein: CASSRNREANIQYF. CDR3 sequence (DNA): TGCGCCAGCAGCCGGAACAGGGAAGCGAACATTCAGTACTTC.

The chain combines TRBV11-3 with TRBJ2-1; the D gene is possibly TRBD1 (5 bases). The CDR3 sequence is 14 residues long. Germline CDR1 SGHNT, CDR2 YENEEA. The V end lost 0 bases, the J end lost 8 bases, and 11 bases lay between the germline ends. CDR3 in amino acids: CASSLDSGIHEQFF. In DNA, the CDR3 is TGTGCCAGCAGCTTAGATTCAGGGATCCATGAGCAGTTCTTC. The full variable domain, completed using reference TRBV11-3 and TRBJ2-1, is EAGVVQSPRYKIIEKKQPVAFWCNPISGHNTLYWYLQNLGQGPELLIRYENEEAVDDSQLPKDRFSAERLKGVDSTLKIQPAELGDSAVYLCASSLDSGIHEQFFGPGTRLTVL.

The chain carries TRBV5-4 and TRBJ1-2; perhaps TRBD1 as D (5 bases). Between the trimmed V and J ends, which lost 0 bases and 5 bases, there was a span of 8 bases. This CDR3 comprises 13 residues. Germline assignment: CDR1 SGHNT and CDR2 YYREEE (reference sequence). The CDR3 is CASSLGRVYGYTF. CDR3 DNA sequence: TGTGCCAGCAGCTTGGGCAGGGTGTATGGCTACACCTTC.

The chain has TRBV7-9 and TRBJ1-1, with 8 bases that match TRBD1. The length of the CDR3 is 14 residues. Germline V gives CDR1 SEHNR, CDR2 FQNEAQ (reference sequence). V dropped 3 bases and J dropped 6; count of bases not matched to a gene: 6. This chain's CDR3 is CASSFRGPEAEAFF. For the CDR3, the DNA is TGTGCCAGCAGCTTCAGGGGGCCGGAGGCTGAAGCTTTCTTT.

This rearrangement joins TRBV19 to TRBJ1-2; 8 positions agree with TRBD1. The germline V gene has CDR1 LNHDA and CDR2 SQIVND (reference sequence). Trimming at V came to 5 bases and at J to 3 bases, leaving 2 bases not matched to a gene. This CDR3 is 13 amino acids long. CDR3 nucleotides: TGTGCCAGTAGTCCAGGGGGCGACTATGGCTACACCTTC. Its translation is CASSPGGDYGYTF.

V gene TRBV5-4 combines with J gene TRBJ2-2; tentative D call: TRBD2 (5 bases). Germline lookup yields CDR1 SGHNT and CDR2 YYREEE (reference sequence). The CDR3 runs 15 residues. V lost 4 bases and J 3 bases, leaving 13 bases between the germline ends. CDR3 sequence reads: CASSPGSGYTGELFF. Written as DNA, the CDR3 is TGTGCCAGCAGCCCGGGGAGTGGGTACACCGGGGAGCTGTTTTTT.

V gene TRBV19 combines with J gene TRBJ2-1, with 7 bases aligning to TRBD2. The J segment lost 6 bases and the V segment lost 6 bases, leaving 2 bases of the junction unmatched. This CDR3 comprises 12 residues. Germline CDR1 and CDR2: LNHDA and SQIVND (reference sequence). This CDR3 is CASRAGVNEQFF. In nucleotides, the CDR3 is TGTGCCAGTAGGGCGGGAGTCAATGAGCAGTTCTTC.

This chain uses TRBV19 with TRBJ2-5, with TRBD1 matching 9 bases. The CDR3 has 15 residues. The J segment lost 5 bases and the V segment lost 3 bases, leaving 7 bases of the junction unmatched. Germline loops: CDR1 LNHDA, CDR2 SQIVND (reference sequence). CDR3 protein: CASSIGQGPSETQYF. CDR3 DNA sequence: TGTGCCAGTAGTATCGGACAGGGGCCGTCGGAGACCCAGTACTTC.

This clone was observed a single time. This chain joins TRBV19 and TRBJ2-5; unclear D gene. This CDR3 region has 12 residues. From germline, CDR1 is LNHDA and CDR2 SQIVND (reference sequence). V was trimmed by 4 bases and J by 1 base, leaving 4 bases between them. The CDR3 sequence: CASSTSQETQYF. The CDR3 DNA is TGTGCCAGTAGTACCAGCCAAGAGACCCAGTACTTC.

As to this clone: The same CDR3 can be traced to other DNA sequences in this sample. The J gene is TRBJ2-5, the V gene TRBV5-1; the D is unclear. This CDR3 is built from 11 residues. V lost 2 bases and J lost 4, with 3 bases in between. Germline V gene data show CDR1 as SGHRS and CDR2 as YFSETQ. The CDR3 nucleotides are TGCGCCAGCAGCTTCAGAGAGACCCAGTACTTC. It codes for CASSFRETQYF.

The V call is TRBV11-3, the J call TRBJ2-7, with D possibly being TRBD1 (6 bases). Germline loops: CDR1 SGHNT, CDR2 YENEEA. The germline V and J ends were trimmed by 5 bases and 2 bases, with 16 bases remaining between them. The CDR3 is 15 amino acids. This CDR3 reads CASSPGWTDTYEQYV. The CDR3 nucleotides are TGTGCCAGCAGCCCAGGGTGGACAGATACCTACGAGCAGTACGTC.